The rows below give T cell receptor beta chains drawn from one sample of a study of T-cell reconstitution after alpha-beta-depleted transplantation in children. One entry per CDR3 protein results from TCRdb running MiXCR on the PCR reads. The top ten hold over 9.5% of the sample, which has approximately 110,000 distinct CDR3 sequences, 23% seen once. Specimen: PBMCs, mostly from graft donor cells, collected 180 days after TCRalphabeta/CD19-depleted stem cell transplant. All receptors derive from a male patient aged 2 to 9 who had a stem cell transplant for chronic granulomatous disease, so the T cells may come from the graft donor. Each CDR3 is given with its conserved first and last residue. The D gene is left open where the match is weak. The size entry is marked missing in some rows and otherwise reads once, few, many or a size class.

d_call clone_size j_call v_call cdr3_nt cdr3_aa
- - TRBJ1-5 TRBV20-1 TGCAGTGCTATCAGGGATCGCAATCAGCCCCAGCATTTT CSAIRDRNQPQHF
- once TRBJ1-6 TRBV14 TGTGCCAGCAGCCAAGATCTTTATAATTCACCCCTCCACTTT CASSQDLYNSPLHF
TRBD2 - TRBJ2-5 TRBV29-1 TGCAGCGTGGGACTAGCGGGGACCCAGTACTTC CSVGLAGTQYF
- few TRBJ2-7 TRBV12-3/TRBV12-4 TGTGCCAGCAGCCTGAATAACGAGCAGTACTTC CASSLNNEQYF
TRBD2 - TRBJ2-3 TRBV20-1 TGCAGTGCTACCCCGTTCCAGCGGGACACAGATACGCAGTATTTT CSATPFQRDTDTQYF
TRBD2 - TRBJ2-1 TRBV5-1 TGCGCCAGCAGCTTGGGACTAGCGGGAGGGCCGGGTGAGCAGTTCTTC CASSLGLAGGPGEQFF
TRBD1 - TRBJ2-2 TRBV5-5 TGTGCCAGCAGCCCTGGGACAGGGGGGGCCGGGGAGCTGTTTTTT CASSPGTGGAGELFF
TRBD1 - TRBJ2-3 TRBV6-2/TRBV6-3 TGTGCCAGCAGTTCGGGACAGGGGATAACAGATACGCAGTATTTT CASSSGQGITDTQYF
- once TRBJ2-6 TRBV7-2 TGTGCCAGCAGCTTAGCTGGATTCTCTGGGGCCAACGTCCTGACTTTC CASSLAGFSGANVLTF
- many TRBJ2-2 TRBV5-1 TGCGCCAGCAGCTTGGTCACAGGGTCCACCGGGGAGCTGTTTTTT CASSLVTGSTGELFF
- few TRBJ2-3 TRBV20-1 TGCAGCGGCTTGGATGGGCCACTAGATACGCAGTATTTT CSGLDGPLDTQYF
TRBD1 - TRBJ1-4 TRBV4-2 TGTGCCAGCAGCACCCCCGGGACAGGGACGGTAAAACTGTTTTTT CASSTPGTGTVKLFF
TRBD2 - TRBJ2-2 TRBV29-1 TGCAGCGTTTGGACTAGCGAGGGCACCGGGGAGCTGTTTTTT CSVWTSEGTGELFF
TRBD2 - TRBJ2-7 TRBV5-1 TGCGCCAGCCGGGGGGGGTTGAGTTTCTACGAGCAGTACTTC CASRGGLSFYEQYF
- many TRBJ2-2 TRBV5-1 TGCGCCAGCAGCTTGGGGGCCTCGAGATTCACCGGGGAGCTGTTTTTT CASSLGASRFTGELFF
- many TRBJ1-1 TRBV29-1 TGCAGCGTCGACGCCTCGGGACTCTTGAACACTGAAGCTTTCTTT CSVDASGLLNTEAFF
- few TRBJ2-7 TRBV28 TGTGCCAGCAGTTACACGACAGGAGCCTACGAGCAGTACTTC CASSYTTGAYEQYF
TRBD2 many TRBJ2-7 TRBV6-2/TRBV6-3 TGTGCCAGCAGCCGTCCCGGGACTAGCGGTTACGAGCAGTACTTC CASSRPGTSGYEQYF
- few TRBJ2-3 TRBV5-1 TGCGCCAGCAGCTGGGGACCCACAGATACGCAGTATTTT CASSWGPTDTQYF
TRBD1 - TRBJ1-4 TRBV20-1 TGCAGTGCTAGGGGACAGGCCGAAAAACTGTTTTTT CSARGQAEKLFF
TRBD2 - TRBJ2-1 TRBV10-3 TGTGCCATCTCTACGGGAGGCCCGGCCGATGAGCAGTTCTTC CAISTGGPADEQFF
- - TRBJ1-1 TRBV18 TGTGCCAGCTCACCCCAGGGGCAGAACACTGAAGCTTTCTTT CASSPQGQNTEAFF
- few TRBJ2-5 TRBV20-1 TGCAGTGCTAGGAGGGCCCTCCAAGAGACCCAGTACTTC CSARRALQETQYF
TRBD2 - TRBJ2-3 TRBV13 TGTGCCAGCAGCTTAGACATGGGGACTAGCGTTTCGGATACGCAGTATTTT CASSLDMGTSVSDTQYF
- few TRBJ2-4 TRBV12-3/TRBV12-4 TGTGCCAGCTTAGCATACCCGGGACAAGACATTCAGTACTTC CASLAYPGQDIQYF
TRBD1 many TRBJ2-7 TRBV12-3/TRBV12-4 TGTGCCAGCAGTCCGTGGACAGGGGGTAGCTCCTACGAGCAGTACTTC CASSPWTGGSSYEQYF
- few TRBJ2-1 TRBV4-2 TGTGCCAGCAGCCAATTCCGGGACTCTGAGCAGTTCTTC CASSQFRDSEQFF
- few TRBJ1-5 TRBV28 TGTGCCAGCAGTTTCGCCGGGGGGCGGGATCAGCCCCAGCATTTT CASSFAGGRDQPQHF
TRBD1 few TRBJ2-5 TRBV9 TGTGCCAGCAGCGACGGACAGGGCGTCGAGACCCAGTACTTC CASSDGQGVETQYF
- - TRBJ2-7 TRBV30 TGTGCCTGGAGTGTAGTACAGGGAAACTACGAGCAGTACTTC CAWSVVQGNYEQYF
- many TRBJ2-5 TRBV27 TGTGCCAGCAGTCCTCTGGGGGAGACCCAGTACTTC CASSPLGETQYF
- few TRBJ1-1 TRBV29-1 TGCAGCGGTTCCCTGGGGGGGGCGAACACTGAAGCTTTCTTT CSGSLGGANTEAFF
TRBD1 few TRBJ2-7 TRBV20-1 TGCAGTGCTAAACGGGACAGGGGCTACGAGCAGTACTTC CSAKRDRGYEQYF
- many TRBJ2-1 TRBV20-1 TGCAGTGCTAGGGCCAGGCAGCAGTTCTTC CSARARQQFF
- - TRBJ2-3 TRBV10-3 TGTGCCATCAGCGGGGTCACAGATACGCAGTATTTT CAISGVTDTQYF
- - TRBJ1-5 TRBV12-3/TRBV12-4 TGTGCCAGCAGTCCGAACCTGGGGAATCAGCCCCAGCATTTT CASSPNLGNQPQHF
TRBD2 few TRBJ2-1 TRBV20-1 TGCAGTGCTAGAGTAGCGGGGGGCTTCACCTACAATGAGCAGTTCTTC CSARVAGGFTYNEQFF
TRBD2 many TRBJ2-1 TRBV7-8 TGTGCCAGCAGCTTGCGCGAGCGGGGGAGCTCCTACAATGAGCAGTTCTTC CASSLRERGSSYNEQFF
- - TRBJ2-7 TRBV12-3/TRBV12-4 TGTGCCAGTAATAACAGGAGCTCCTACGAGCAGTACTTC CASNNRSSYEQYF
- many TRBJ2-1 TRBV12-3/TRBV12-4 TGTGCCAGCAGTTTAGCAGATAGCTATGAGCAGTTCTTC CASSLADSYEQFF
TRBD1 many TRBJ2-1 TRBV20-1 TGCAGTGCTAGAGATAGGAGGAGGACAGGGAATGAGCAGTTCTTC CSARDRRRTGNEQFF
TRBD1 - TRBJ2-2 TRBV4-3 TGCGCCAGCAGCCAGGACAGGGCCACCGGGGAGCTGTTTTTT CASSQDRATGELFF
- - TRBJ2-1 TRBV19 TGTGCCAGTAGCCTGTTTCGGGGGACCTCCTACAATGAGCAGTTCTTC CASSLFRGTSYNEQFF
- few TRBJ2-1 TRBV28 TGTGCCAGCAGTTCTCCGGGGAGGTCCTACAATGAGCAGTTCTTC CASSSPGRSYNEQFF
- - TRBJ2-7 TRBV5-1 TGCGCCAGCAGCGTACCGATGGGGGAGCAGTACTTC CASSVPMGEQYF
- - TRBJ1-1 TRBV25-1 TGTGCCAGCAGCTTAAAATATTGGACCCCGGGGGCTTTCTTT CASSLKYWTPGAFF
- - TRBJ2-1 TRBV5-1 TGCGCCAGCAGCGAGCTGATGGGGGGCGAGTTCTTC CASSELMGGEFF